The clone carrying this T cell receptor beta chain was observed a handful of times. The record originates from a study of blood T cell repertoires in COVID-19. Original processing methods: Estimation of nucleated cell counts relied on the amplification of reference gene primers. TCRdb keeps only in-frame clones here, not all; method: immunoSEQ multiplex PCR. D and trimming come from the DNA, and the V and J calls and clone size come from that table. This sample has roughly 170,000 clones, with about 84% found just once. The study counted Cohort 3 donors as recovered given two negative PCRs, clearance, or symptom resolution. The CDR3 totals 15 residues. In germline, CDR1 is SNHLY, CDR2 FYNNEI. V lost 6 bases, J lost 0 bases, and 12 bases lay in between.

Material: PBMCs or T cells enriched from blood (not recorded which). The clonotype was recovered from a man aged 50-60 years who had recovered from COVID-19. The chain is built from TRBV2 and TRBJ1-3, with D possibly matching TRBD1 (5 bases). The CDR3 bases are TGTGCCAGCAGAGCTTACAGGTACTCTGGAAACACCATATATTTT. Protein: CASRAYRYSGNTIYF. The whole variable domain, filled in from reference TRBV2 and TRBJ1-3, reads EPEVTQTPSHQVTQMGQEVILRCVPISNHLYFYWYRQILGQKVEFLVSFYNNEISEKSEIFDDQFSVERPDGSNFTLKIRSTKLEDSAMYFCASRAYRYSGNTIYFGEGSWLTVV.